One and the same sample provided the 21 T cell receptor beta chains below, sequenced in a study of regulatory T cells in long-lasting Graves disease. To make TCR beta libraries, researchers used iRepertoire HTBI primers and Arm-PCR of CDR3 regions. TCRdb redid the calling of the multiplex PCR reads with MiXCR, one entry per CDR3 protein. Of roughly 360,000 distinct CDR3 sequences listed, approximately 12% are singletons. Time point in this sample: newly diagnosed GD, antithyroid drugs for less than 3 months. Extracted RNA from PBMCs served as the source of the TCR library. This same sample was also part of a study on T cells in Graves' hyperthyroidism and ophthalmopathy.

The sample in question was peripheral blood mononuclear cells (PBMCs), obtained at new diagnosis, from a patient treated with antithyroid drugs. These receptor sequences come from a woman aged 18 to 35 with Graves disease.

This clonotype was seen ten or more times. The chain uses TRBV7-8 and TRBJ1-5; tentatively, D is TRBD1 (6 bases). Germline CDR1 reads SGHVS; CDR2 reads FQNEAQ. The CDR3 contains 14 residues. Deletions cut 4 bases from V and 5 bases from J, with 12 bases between. This CDR3 is CASSSGTYDQPQHF. The CDR3 DNA reads as TGTGCCAGCAGCTCCGGGACATACGATCAGCCCCAGCATTTT.

In this sample, this clonotype turned up a few times. This chain uses TRBV20-1 with TRBJ2-4; the match to TRBD2 covers 7 bases. Germline assignment: CDR1 DFQATT and CDR2 SNEGSKA (reference sequence). The CDR3 runs 16 residues. Trimming at V came to 4 bases and at J to 3 bases, leaving 12 bases not matched to a gene. CDR3 protein: CSAIFGGGKGKNIQYF. CDR3 sequence (DNA): TGCAGTGCTATATTCGGGGGAGGGAAGGGCAAAAACATTCAGTACTTC.

This clonotype was observed at least ten times. The V call is TRBV20-1, the J call TRBJ1-2, with D possibly matching TRBD1 (6 bases). The CDR3 is 12 amino acids. The germline V and J ends were trimmed by 4 bases and 8 bases, with 14 bases remaining between them. Per the germline V gene, CDR1 is DFQATT and CDR2 is SNEGSKA (reference sequence). Here the CDR3 reads CSATLGGAGYTF. The DNA of the CDR3 is TGCAGTGCTACCTTAGGGGGAGCAGGCTACACCTTC.

In regard to this clonotype: It may be a read error: a sequence one base away is much more abundant. The CDR3 loop is CATSRMTGGVRTVGQHF. The CDR3 DNA reads TGTGCCACCAGCAGGATGACAGGGGGAGTTAGGACTGTCGGGCAGCACTTC. The chain recombines TRBV15 with TRBJ2-3; 9 bases map to TRBD1. The CDR3 has 17 amino acids. CDR1 LNHNV and CDR2 YYDKDF come from the germline V gene (reference sequence).

This clonotype was recorded a few times. The V and J genes are TRBV7-8 and TRBJ1-2, with 11 bases aligning to TRBD1. The CDR3 contains 15 residues. Germline-derived CDR1 and CDR2 are SGHVS and FQNEAQ. V was pared by 5 bases and J by 3 bases, with 5 bases of the junction left unmatched. The CDR3 here is CASSGRTGGHYGYTF. CDR3 nucleotide sequence: TGTGCCAGCAGCGGACGGACAGGGGGCCACTATGGCTACACCTTC.

This clonotype was observed at least ten times. J is TRBJ2-5 and V is TRBV6-2 or TRBV6-3, with D unresolved. The CDR3 spans 15 residues. CDR1 and CDR2 (germline): MNHEY, SVGEGT. Trimming took 0 bases from V and 5 from J, leaving 13 bases between them. For the CDR3, the DNA is TGTGCCAGCAGTTACTCGATCCCAAAAGGGGAGACCCAGTACTTC. It specifies CASSYSIPKGETQYF.

The chain combines TRBV3-2 with TRBJ2-2; the table names TRBD1, a call not compared with the DNA. TRBV3-2 is marked as a pseudogene. The CDR3 consists of 17 residues. The CDR3 is CASSQDWVGENTGELFF. CDR3 nucleotide sequence: TGTGCCAGCAGCCAAGATTGGGTAGGGGAGAACACCGGGGAGCTGTTTTTT.

V gene TRBV29-1 combines with J gene TRBJ1-2, with D perhaps matching TRBD1 (6 bases). CDR1 and CDR2 (germline): SQVTM, ANQGSEA. The CDR3 contains 13 residues. Trimming stripped 6 bases from V and 1 base from J, with 12 bases between. The CDR3 bases are TGCAGCGTCAGGACAGAACTTAACTATGGCTACACCTTC. Protein sequence: CSVRTELNYGYTF.

This clonotype was recorded at least ten times. The chain uses TRBV28 and TRBJ1-1; D is possibly TRBD1 (6 bases). V dropped 4 bases and J dropped 6 bases, with 15 bases sitting between them. Germline V gene lookup returns CDR1 MDHEN and CDR2 SYDVKM. The CDR3 is made up of 14 amino acids. DNA of the CDR3: TGTGCCAGCAGTTCCCTCCAGGGGATCGCTGAAGCTTTCTTT. Amino acid sequence: CASSSLQGIAEAFF.

In its sample, this clonotype was seen a few times. This chain uses TRBV6-5 with TRBJ1-1; 7 nucleotides agree with TRBD1. The CDR3 extends over 16 amino acids. Looked up from germline, CDR1 is MNHEY and CDR2 is SVGAGI. V lost 4 bases and J lost 3; bases outside the gene matches: 11. CDR3 in amino acids: CASSLGKGARDTEAFF. The CDR3 DNA reads as TGTGCCAGCAGTTTGGGAAAGGGGGCGCGGGACACTGAAGCTTTCTTT.

This clonotype was recorded at least ten times. The rearrangement uses TRBV28 and TRBJ1-5; 8 nucleotides line up with TRBD1. Losses at the gene ends were 6 bases for V and 6 bases for J; bases not matched to a gene: 4. Per germline, CDR1 MDHEN and CDR2 SYDVKM. The CDR3 covers 13 residues. The chain's CDR3 is CASRTGATQPQHF. DNA of the CDR3: TGTGCCAGCAGGACAGGGGCTACTCAGCCCCAGCATTTT.

This chain uses TRBV7-9 with TRBJ1-1, with a tentative D call TRBD1 (5 bases). Germline loops: CDR1 SEHNR, CDR2 FQNEAQ (reference sequence). V lost 4 bases and J 4 bases, leaving 16 bases between the germline ends. The CDR3 is 15 amino acids. The DNA for the CDR3 is TGTGCCAGCAGCTCCCAAGCGGGGGGGGGCACTGAAGCTTTCTTT. Translating gives CASSSQAGGGTEAFF.

V is TRBV5-6 and J is TRBJ2-7; D unclear. This CDR3 contains 14 residues. V lost 4 bases and J lost 3, with 14 bases in between. Germline CDR1 SGHDT, CDR2 YYEEEE. This CDR3 reads CASSPVGGLYEQYF. CDR3 DNA sequence: TGTGCCAGCAGCCCAGTTGGTGGCCTCTACGAGCAGTACTTC.

This clonotype was counted ten times or more. This chain uses TRBV5-1 with TRBJ1-2; 8 nucleotides align to TRBD1. CDR1 SGHRS and CDR2 YFSETQ come from the germline V gene. The J segment lost 4 bases and the V segment lost 0 bases, leaving 2 bases of the junction unmatched. The CDR3 is made up of 14 amino acids. This CDR3 is CASSLEGQGYGYTF. For the CDR3, the DNA is TGCGCCAGCAGCTTGGAAGGACAGGGCTATGGCTACACCTTC. Looking up the rest from reference TRBV5-1 and TRBJ1-2 gives the full variable domain: KAGVTQTPRYLIKTRGQQVTLSCSPISGHRSVSWYQQTPGQGLQFLFEYFSETQRNKGNFPGRFSGRQFSNSRSEMNVSTLELGDSALYLCASSLEGQGYGYTFGSGTRLTVV.

This clonotype showed up just a few times. The genes are TRBV11-3 and TRBJ2-3; possibly TRBD2 for D (5 bases). V was cut by 0 bases and J by 1 base, with 5 bases left in between. In germline, CDR1 is SGHNT, CDR2 YENEEA. The CDR3 length is 14 residues. CDR3 amino acids: CASSLEAGTDTQYF. Here the CDR3 DNA reads TGTGCCAGCAGCTTAGAAGCGGGCACAGATACGCAGTATTTT.

The table lists this clonotype with many counts. The rearrangement joins TRBV24-1 to TRBJ2-1, with D unresolved. In germline, CDR1 is KGHDR, CDR2 SFDVKD. The CDR3 is made up of 13 amino acids. V lost 7 bases and J lost 6, with 12 bases in between. The CDR3: CATSPSLRNEQFF. CDR3 DNA sequence: TGTGCCACCAGCCCCAGCTTGCGCAATGAGCAGTTCTTC.

Many counts were recorded for this clonotype. The rearrangement joins TRBV18 to TRBJ1-5, with 8 bases that match TRBD1. CDR3 size: 15 residues. J was trimmed by 2 bases and V by 4 bases; bases with no gene match: 4. Germline CDR1 is KGHSH and CDR2 is LQKENI. The CDR3 DNA reads as TGTGCCAGCTCACAGGACAGGGTAGGCAATCAGCCCCAGCATTTT. Encoded protein: CASSQDRVGNQPQHF.

This clonotype appeared a few times. This rearrangement joins TRBV4-3 to TRBJ1-4; possibly TRBD1 for D (5 bases). The V gene's germline CDR1 is LGHNA and CDR2 YSLEER. The CDR3 sequence is 13 residues long. Trimming pared 5 bases from V and 6 bases from J, leaving 10 bases between. The chain's CDR3 is CASSEGYDEKLFF. CDR3 DNA: TGCGCCAGCAGCGAGGGGTATGATGAAAAACTGTTTTTT.

This sequence joins TRBV3-1 and TRBJ2-1; D is undetermined. V shed 2 bases and J shed 1 base, with 12 bases lying between them. The germline gives CDR1 LGHDT, CDR2 YNNKEL (reference sequence). The CDR3 is made up of 16 amino acids. CDR3 region: CASSQPLGVSYNEQFF. CDR3 coding DNA: TGTGCCAGCAGCCAACCGCTAGGAGTTTCCTACAATGAGCAGTTCTTC.

This clonotype was picked up a small number of times. This chain connects TRBV30 to TRBJ2-1, with 8 bases matching TRBD2. The CDR3 consists of 17 residues. The ends lost 3 bases at V and 2 bases at J; junction bases unmatched: 12. Germline assignment: CDR1 GTSNPN and CDR2 SVGIG (reference sequence). CDR3 in amino acids: CAWSQGLALNPYNEQFF. CDR3 DNA sequence: TGTGCCTGGAGCCAAGGACTAGCTCTCAACCCCTACAATGAGCAGTTCTTC.

The table lists this clonotype with many counts. The chain recombines TRBV5-5 with TRBJ2-5; a weak D match, TRBD1 (7 bases). V gave up 3 bases and J gave up 1 base, with 10 bases separating them. CDR1 and CDR2 from the germline V gene are SGHKS and YYEKEE (reference sequence). The CDR3 runs to 14 residues. CDR3 protein: CASSWGDSQETQYF. CDR3 nucleotides: TGTGCCAGCAGCTGGGGGGACAGCCAAGAGACCCAGTACTTC.